The next 18 T cell receptor beta chains were all read from a single sample in a study of blood T cell repertoires in COVID-19. Profiling relied on immunoSEQ multiplex PCR, and the TCRdb table lists in-frame clones only, not all of them. The profile shows 100,000 to 150,000 clones, approximately 87% of them singletons. The sample was peripheral blood. The receptors stem from a woman in her fifties or sixties with acute or convalescent COVID-19.

The chain joins TRBV6-2 or TRBV6-3 to TRBJ2-1, with TRBD2 identical over 12 bases. The germline V gene encodes CDR1 MNHEY and CDR2 SVGEGT. The CDR3 loop spans 14 amino acids. Unmatched junction bases numbered 6, after V lost 6 bases and J lost 9 bases. CDR3 bases: TGTGCCAGCAGCCCTAGCGGGGGGGCCCTTGAGCAGTTCTTC. Translation gives CASSPSGGALEQFF.

This clone appeared a few times. CDR3 bases: TGTGCCAGCAGTTACTTGAAGATAGAATTGGTATCCAAAAACATTCAGTACTTC. Its protein product is CASSYLKIELVSKNIQYF. The chain employs TRBV6-2 or TRBV6-3 and TRBJ2-4; D not certain. V was trimmed by 1 base and J by 2 bases, leaving 18 bases between them. The CDR3 length is 18 residues. Germline loops: CDR1 MNHEY, CDR2 SVGEGT.

There are many counts of this clone. The CDR3 DNA reads TGTGCCAGCAGCGACCGCACAGACAGGGCCGAGCAGTACTTC. The encoded protein is CASSDRTDRAEQYF. V gene TRBV2 combines with J gene TRBJ2-7; 7 nucleotides line up with TRBD1. The CDR3 contains 14 residues. Per the germline V gene, CDR1 is SNHLY and CDR2 is FYNNEI. After removal of 6 bases from V and 6 bases from J, the junction contained 11 bases not matched to a gene. Drawing the rest from reference TRBV2 and TRBJ2-7, the complete variable domain is EPEVTQTPSHQVTQMGQEVILRCVPISNHLYFYWYRQILGQKVEFLVSFYNNEISEKSEIFDDQFSVERPDGSNFTLKIRSTKLEDSAMYFCASSDRTDRAEQYFGPGTRLTVT.

In its sample, this clone was seen a few times. This chain uses TRBV21-1 with TRBJ1-1; the D segment call TRBD1 is taken from the table without a DNA check. TRBV21-1 is marked as a pseudogene. The CDR3 consists of 13 residues. The CDR3 loop is CASSAHRTGKAFF. The CDR3 nucleotides read TGTGCCAGCAGCGCCCATCGAACAGGGAAGGCTTTCTTT.

The rearrangement joins TRBV10-3 to TRBJ2-2; TRBD2 agrees at 8 bases. Germline V gives CDR1 ENHRY, CDR2 SYGVKD. V was clipped by 7 bases and J by 7 bases; unmatched bases: 14. This CDR3 has 16 amino acids. The CDR3 region is CAINKGLAGGIGELFF. In DNA form, the CDR3 reads TGTGCCATCAATAAAGGTCTAGCGGGCGGTATCGGGGAGCTGTTTTTT.

The genes are TRBV24-1 and TRBJ2-1; D remains unclear. The CDR3 length is 13 residues. Trimming took off 5 bases at V and 4 bases at J, with 8 bases between the two ends. From germline, CDR1 is KGHDR and CDR2 SFDVKD. The DNA of the CDR3 is TGTGCCACCAGTGTCGACGGGTACAATGAGCAGTTCTTC. Protein sequence: CATSVDGYNEQFF.

The chain links TRBV25-1 to TRBJ2-5, with 8 bases matching TRBD1. V shed 4 bases and J 2 bases; nucleotides not matched to a gene: 6. Germline CDR1 MGHDK, CDR2 SYGVNS. This CDR3 region has 15 residues. The CDR3 DNA reads TGTGCCAGCAGTGCGGACAGGGAGTTTCAAGAGACCCAGTACTTC. It yields the protein CASSADREFQETQYF.

In its sample, this clone was seen once. This rearrangement joins TRBV5-8 to TRBJ1-6; D call uncertain. The V end was cut by 6 bases, the J end by 8 bases, with 9 bases between. The CDR3 length is 12 residues. Germline V gene lookup returns CDR1 SGHTS and CDR2 YDEGEE. CDR3: CASTFGDSPLHF. CDR3 sequence (DNA): TGTGCCAGCACTTTCGGGGATTCACCCCTCCACTTT.

This clone was recorded a few times. The rearrangement joins TRBV5-1 to TRBJ2-2; D ambiguous. There are 12 residues in the CDR3. The V end was cut by 9 bases, the J end by 4 bases, with 10 bases between. Germline values: CDR1 SGHRS, CDR2 YFSETQ. In DNA form, the CDR3 reads TGCGCCACCCTTCTACCCACCGGGGAGCTGTTTTTT. Protein product: CATLLPTGELFF.

In regard to this clone: Germline is not matched at one junction end, which may reflect a read error. The chain carries TRBV29-1 and TRBJ2-1; D is possibly TRBD2 (6 bases). CDR1 and CDR2 (germline): SQVTM, ANQGSEA. This CDR3 spans 16 amino acids. The CDR3 bases are TGCAGCGTTGAAGAGCGGCGGGGACTCTCGTACAGTGAGCAGTTCTTC. Encoded protein: CSVEERRGLSYSEQFF.

This clone is a singleton in its sample. J is TRBJ2-3 and V is TRBV21-1; the table's D call TRBD2 went unverified against the DNA. TRBV21-1 is tagged as a pseudogene. The CDR3 consists of 16 residues. This CDR3 reads CASSKVAGVGTDTQYF. CDR3 nucleotides: TGTGCCAGCAGCAAAGTTGCGGGAGTGGGGACAGATACGCAGTATTTT.

The chain joins TRBV6-5 to TRBJ1-1; TRBD1 is a possible D gene (5 bases). The V end lost 5 bases, the J end lost 8 bases, and 15 bases lay between the germline ends. CDR1 MNHEY and CDR2 SVGAGI come from the germline V gene. The CDR3 has 13 amino acids. The CDR3 DNA follows: TGTGCCAGCAGTCGAAATGACAGACCCGAAGCTTTCTTT. As protein: CASSRNDRPEAFF.

There are a few counts of this clone. The J gene is TRBJ1-1, the V gene TRBV18; 8 nucleotides match TRBD1. The CDR3 loop spans 15 amino acids. The germline gives CDR1 KGHSH, CDR2 LQKENI. After removal of 2 bases from V and 2 bases from J, the junction contained 4 bases not matched to a gene. The CDR3 protein is CASSPARGQNTEAFF. The CDR3 DNA is TGTGCCAGCTCACCAGCCAGGGGGCAAAACACTGAAGCTTTCTTT.

This chain links TRBV27 with TRBJ2-3; unclear D gene. In germline, CDR1 is MNHEY, CDR2 SMNVEV (reference sequence). V lost 4 bases and J 5 bases, leaving 7 bases between the germline ends. The CDR3 covers 12 residues. This CDR3 is CASSSPRDTQYF. As DNA, the CDR3 is TGTGCCAGCAGTTCTCCTAGAGATACGCAGTATTTT.

The V gene is TRBV7-8, the J gene TRBJ1-2, with 7 bases fitting TRBD1. Germline CDR1 is SGHVS and CDR2 is FQNEAQ. The trim removed 5 bases at V and 4 bases at J, leaving 4 bases unmatched. The CDR3 spans 13 residues. In nucleotides, the CDR3 is TGTGCCAGCAGCCAACAGGGGCCCTATGGCTACACCTTC. Its translation: CASSQQGPYGYTF.

This chain uses TRBV15 with TRBJ1-4; D is possibly TRBD1 (5 bases). The germline CDR1 and CDR2 sequences are LNHNV and YYDKDF (reference sequence). V lost 5 bases and J lost 4, with 14 bases in between. There are 15 residues in the CDR3. CDR3 region: CATSRAGRDNEKLFF. As DNA, the CDR3 is TGTGCCACCAGCCGCGCGGGACGTGATAATGAAAAACTGTTTTTT.

The chain recombines TRBV13 with TRBJ1-2; D is unclear. The CDR3 length is 14 residues. CDR1 and CDR2 from the germline V gene are PRHDT and FYEKMQ (reference sequence). V lost 0 bases and J 3 bases, leaving 8 bases between the germline ends. In nucleotides, the CDR3 is TGTGCCAGCAGCTTAGGTCCGGGATACTATGGCTACACCTTC. Encoded protein: CASSLGPGYYGYTF.

The genes are TRBV10-3 and TRBJ1-5; TRBD1 agrees at 7 bases. V lost 5 bases, J lost 0 bases, and 4 bases stayed unmatched. The germline V gene has CDR1 ENHRY and CDR2 SYGVKD. This CDR3 region has 15 residues. CDR3 nucleotide sequence: TGTGCCATCAGTACCGAGGGGGCTAGCAATCAGCCCCAGCATTTT. Translated, it gives CAISTEGASNQPQHF.